The clone carrying this T cell receptor (beta chain) has a handful of counts. This sample is part of a study of patients and donors after allogeneic stem cell transplantation. TCRdb fed the RT-PCR reads into MiXCR, producing one record per CDR3 protein. The sample records about a million distinct CDR3 sequences, approximately 19% being singletons. The CDR3 sequence is 16 residues long. V is TRBV21-1 and J is TRBJ2-1; TRBD2, the D gene given by the table, was not confirmed from the DNA. TRBV21-1 is described as a pseudogene. The receptor's source is a human donor who was either an allogeneic HSCT recipient or a stem cell or donor lymphocyte infusion donor (not recorded which). It is not recorded whose cells these are; they may come from a transplant donor. Sequenced input: blood, either unsorted or a sorted T cell fraction (not recorded which). The CDR3 DNA sequence: TGTGCCAGACCACTCCCTTCCGGGAGGGCCTGCAATGAGCAGTTCTTC. It encodes CARPLPSGRACNEQFF.